This TCR beta chain comes out of a study of STAT5B mutations in CD4+ large granular lymphocyte leukemia. Study outcomes and limitations: Without HLA matching, higher CD4+ than CD8+ T-LGLL clonality could reflect small sample size.

V shed 1 base and J shed 2 bases, with 5 bases lying between them. The CDR3 loop spans 13 amino acids. CDR1 and CDR2 from the germline V gene are SEHNR and FQNEAQ (reference sequence). A word on this clone: No antigen is known for it. Other nucleotide sequences in the sample specify the same CDR3.

Profiling relied on immunoSEQ multiplex PCR, and the TCRdb table lists in-frame clones only, not all of them. The profile shows about 37,000 clones, around 90% of them singletons. The specimen sequenced was CD4+ T cells from blood buffy coats. The source is a human donor in good health. The V gene is TRBV7-9, the J gene TRBJ1-1, with no clear D. CDR3 protein: CASSLEANTEAFF. CDR3 bases: TGTGCCAGCAGCTTAGAGGCCAACACTGAAGCTTTCTTT.